These 16 T cell receptor beta chains originate from one sample sequenced in a study of blood T cell repertoires in COVID-19. TCRdb's copy holds only in-frame clones and misses some; the assay was immunoSEQ multiplex PCR. This table has about 360,000 clones, roughly four fifths appearing once. The sample consisted of peripheral blood. The receptor source for this set is a human donor with acute or convalescent COVID-19. The donor label of this sample is uncertain.

This clone was recorded only once. The chain combines TRBV4-2 with TRBJ2-3; 8 bases are shared with TRBD2. The CDR3 contains 19 residues. Germline V CDR1 and CDR2: LGHNA, YNFKEQ. V lost 0 bases to trimming and J lost 0 bases; unmatched junction nucleotides: 11. CDR3 in amino acids: CASSQDQASGPTSTDTQYF. In nucleotides, the CDR3 is TGTGCCAGCAGCCAAGATCAGGCTAGCGGGCCAACTAGCACAGATACGCAGTATTTT.

The chain joins TRBV5-1 to TRBJ2-1; 8 bases agree with TRBD2. The germline CDR1 and CDR2 sequences are SGHRS and YFSETQ. V lost 7 bases, J lost 3 bases, and 6 bases stayed unmatched. This CDR3 spans 14 amino acids. The CDR3 DNA reads as TGCGCCAGCCTTCAGCTAGCGGGCTACAATGAGCAGTTCTTC. Translating gives CASLQLAGYNEQFF.

The chain uses TRBV7-9 and TRBJ1-4; D not certain. Trimming stripped 2 bases from V and 4 bases from J, with 17 bases between. CDR1 SEHNR and CDR2 FQNEAQ come from the germline V gene (reference sequence). The CDR3 extends over 17 amino acids. This CDR3 reads CASSLSLLREGNEKLFF. The CDR3 DNA follows: TGTGCCAGCAGCTTATCATTATTAAGGGAGGGTAATGAAAAACTGTTTTTT.

The rearrangement links TRBV9 to TRBJ1-2; D perhaps matches TRBD1 (6 bases). V was shortened by 3 bases and J by 8 bases, with 29 bases between the two germline ends. CDR3 size: 18 residues. Germline values: CDR1 SGDLS, CDR2 YYNGEE. The CDR3 region has the DNA TGTGCCAGCAGCGGGGGACAAGCACAGGGTATGGCGATCGTCGGCTACACCTTC. Amino acids: CASSGGQAQGMAIVGYTF.

The chain links TRBV4-1 to TRBJ2-1; 10 positions agree with TRBD2. The CDR3 contains 17 residues. Trimming took 3 bases from V and 8 from J; bases not matched to a gene: 13. Per germline, CDR1 MGHRA and CDR2 YSYEKL. The CDR3 spells CASSQGFLAGEGYEQFF. The DNA of the CDR3 is TGCGCCAGCAGCCAGGGTTTCCTAGCGGGGGAAGGCTATGAGCAGTTCTTC.

V usage is TRBV5-1 and J usage is TRBJ2-2; TRBD2 agrees at 10 bases. The V gene end was trimmed by 4 bases and the J gene end by 5 bases; junction bases not matched to a gene: 8. The CDR3 has 16 amino acids. Germline values: CDR1 SGHRS, CDR2 YFSETQ. The CDR3 nucleotides read TGCGCCAGCAGCCAGGGACTAGCGAGGGGGACCGGGGAGCTGTTTTTT. Protein: CASSQGLARGTGELFF. Complete variable domain (other parts from reference TRBV5-1 and TRBJ2-2): KAGVTQTPRYLIKTRGQQVTLSCSPISGHRSVSWYQQTPGQGLQFLFEYFSETQRNKGNFPGRFSGRQFSNSRSEMNVSTLELGDSALYLCASSQGLARGTGELFFGEGSRLTVL.

The chain has TRBV7-7 and TRBJ2-5; a possible D gene is TRBD2 (5 bases). The CDR3 is 14 amino acids. The V gene lost 5 bases and the J gene lost 1 base, with 11 bases spanning the gap. CDR1 is SSHAT and CDR2 is FNYEAQ in the germline V gene (reference sequence). The CDR3 nucleotides are TGTGCCAGCAGCCTCAGCGGTCCCCAAGAGACCCAGTACTTC. Translation: CASSLSGPQETQYF.

The chain carries TRBV5-1 and TRBJ2-7; maybe TRBD1 (6 bases). The ends were cut back, 1 base at V and 5 bases at J, with 10 bases in the middle. Germline V gene data show CDR1 as SGHRS and CDR2 as YFSETQ. This CDR3 is built from 13 residues. In DNA, the CDR3 is TGCGCCAGCAGCTTGACAGGGAAGAACGAGCAGTACTTC. This translates into CASSLTGKNEQYF.

This clone has just a few counts. J is TRBJ2-1 and V is TRBV7-9; weak D call: TRBD2 (5 bases). There are 14 residues in the CDR3. Germline V gene lookup returns CDR1 SEHNR and CDR2 FQNEAQ (reference sequence). V lost 1 base and J lost 3, with 7 bases in between. CDR3 loop: CASSLGESYNEQFF. For the CDR3, the DNA is TGTGCCAGCAGCTTAGGGGAGAGCTACAATGAGCAGTTCTTC.

The chain is built from TRBV7-9 and TRBJ1-5, with D uncertain. The CDR3 length is 13 residues. Germline CDR1 reads SEHNR; CDR2 reads FQNEAQ (reference sequence). V was clipped by 10 bases and J by 3 bases, with 13 bases between them. The chain's CDR3 is CAIARKDNQPQHF. DNA of the CDR3: TGTGCCATTGCCAGAAAAGACAATCAGCCCCAGCATTTT.

The CDR3, as DNA: TGTGCCAGCAGCTTGGGCCCCGGGACAGCCCTATACAATGAGCAGTTCTTC. This codes for CASSLGPGTALYNEQFF. The chain uses TRBV11-2 and TRBJ2-1, with 7 bases identical to TRBD1. The germline V gene has CDR1 SGHAT and CDR2 FQNNGV. V was clipped by 3 bases and J by 4 bases; unmatched bases: 12. The CDR3 is 17 residues long.

This chain uses TRBV18 with TRBJ1-2; a possible D gene is TRBD1 (6 bases). Trimming took off 6 bases at V and 6 bases at J, with 14 bases between the two ends. CDR3 size: 13 residues. Germline CDR1 reads KGHSH; CDR2 reads LQKENI. In DNA, the CDR3 is TGTGCCAGCTCCCCTAGGGCAGGGGATGGCTACACCTTC. Translated, it gives CASSPRAGDGYTF.

This clone was detected only once. The genes are TRBV15 and TRBJ2-1, with 8 bases aligning to TRBD1. V shed 3 bases and J 9 bases; nucleotides not matched to a gene: 13. Germline V lookup: CDR1 LNHNV, CDR2 YYDKDF (reference sequence). This CDR3 is 16 amino acids long. In DNA form, the CDR3 reads TGTGCCACCAGCAGCGACAGGGGAGGAAAATCGATTGAGCAGTTCTTC. Translation gives CATSSDRGGKSIEQFF.

The chain has TRBV5-6 and TRBJ1-4; D is possibly TRBD1 (5 bases). The CDR3 totals 15 residues. Trimming removed 5 bases from V and 8 bases from J, with 19 bases in between. Per the germline V gene, CDR1 is SGHDT and CDR2 is YYEEEE. This CDR3 reads CASSFGMTVREKLFF. The CDR3 region has the DNA TGTGCCAGCAGTTTTGGGATGACAGTAAGGGAAAAACTGTTTTTT.

The chain recombines TRBV5-1 with TRBJ2-3, with 9 bases aligning to TRBD2. This CDR3 is built from 15 residues. Germline CDR1 SGHRS, CDR2 YFSETQ. The junction had 9 bases not matched to a gene; V was cut back by 3 bases and J by 7 bases. In DNA form, the CDR3 reads TGCGCCAGCAGCTCATCCGGGACTAGCAGGCATACGCAGTATTTT. The encoded protein is CASSSSGTSRHTQYF.

This clone was detected only a few times. The chain has TRBV19 and TRBJ1-4; TRBD1 aligns across 9 bases. The CDR3 is made up of 14 amino acids. The V segment lost 6 bases and the J segment 7 bases; nucleotides outside the gene matches: 6. Per the germline V gene, CDR1 is LNHDA and CDR2 is SQIVND (reference sequence). CDR3 region: CASRKTGGGEKLFF. The CDR3 nucleotides read TGTGCCAGTAGGAAGACAGGGGGAGGTGAAAAACTGTTTTTT.